These 26 T cell receptor beta chains share one sample of origin, sequenced in a study of CD8 T cells in ankylosing spondylitis. A single record per CDR3 protein comes from TCRdb applying MiXCR to the 5' RACE reads. The table records some 120,000 distinct CDR3 sequences, roughly 15% of them present only once. The specimen was blood, either unsorted or a sorted T cell fraction (not recorded which). The origin of the receptors is a female donor with ankylosing spondylitis or in good health (not recorded which).

The rearrangement uses TRBV24-1 and TRBJ1-4, with unresolved D. Looked up from germline, CDR1 is KGHDR and CDR2 is SFDVKD. The CDR3 totals 14 residues. V lost 0 bases and J lost 10, with 11 bases in between. The CDR3 is CATSDLPEGVKLFF. In nucleotides, the CDR3 is TGTGCCACCAGTGATTTGCCGGAGGGTGTAAAACTGTTTTTT.

This clonotype was recorded many times. V and J are TRBV14 and TRBJ2-1, with D maybe TRBD2 (5 bases). Germline V gives CDR1 SGHDN, CDR2 FVKESK. The V gene lost 4 bases and the J gene lost 9 bases, with 13 bases spanning the gap. The CDR3 has 13 amino acids. The CDR3, as DNA: TGTGCCAGCAGCCTACTAGGCTTGGGTGAGCAGTTCTTC. This encodes CASSLLGLGEQFF.

This clonotype was seen only a few times. The chain links TRBV15 to TRBJ2-7, with D possibly matching TRBD1 (6 bases). The CDR3 has 16 residues. Trimming stripped 0 bases from V and 2 bases from J, with 14 bases between. Germline loops: CDR1 LNHNV, CDR2 YYDKDF (reference sequence). The CDR3 DNA sequence: TGTGCCACCAGCAGAGATCTTGACAGGTTAACCTACGAGCAGTACTTC. Protein product: CATSRDLDRLTYEQYF. Supplemented by reference TRBV15 and TRBJ2-7, the full variable domain reads DAMVIQNPRYQVTQFGKPVTLSCSQTLNHNVMYWYQQKSSQAPKLLFHYYDKDFNNEADTPDNFQSRRPNTSFCFLDIRSPGLGDTAMYLCATSRDLDRLTYEQYFGPGTRLTVT.

This clonotype showed up just a few times. The chain joins TRBV19 to TRBJ1-5; D possibly corresponds to TRBD1 (6 bases). CDR1 is LNHDA and CDR2 is SQIVND in the germline V gene (reference sequence). The CDR3 loop spans 14 amino acids. The V and J ends lost 2 bases and 5 bases respectively, with 10 bases between them. The DNA of the CDR3 is TGTGCCAGTAGTATATCCAGGGGTGATCAGCCCCAGCATTTT. Its protein is CASSISRGDQPQHF.

This clonotype was detected a few times. The genes are TRBV3-1 and TRBJ2-1, with 7 bases that match TRBD2. The germline V gene encodes CDR1 LGHDT and CDR2 YNNKEL (reference sequence). CDR3 length: 16 amino acids. V trimming: 0 bases; J trimming: 7 bases; junction bases outside the gene matches: 9. The DNA for the CDR3 is TGTGCCAGCAGCCAAGAATTGTCTAGCGGTCGGAATGAGCAGTTCTTC. It specifies CASSQELSSGRNEQFF.

As to this clonotype: The junction departs from germline at one end; a sequencing error may be responsible. V usage is TRBV7-2 and J usage is TRBJ2-7; D is possibly TRBD1 (5 bases). Germline assignment: CDR1 SGHTA and CDR2 FQGNSA. The CDR3 is 14 amino acids. CDR3 protein: CAGSLNSGMYEQYF. The CDR3 DNA reads as TGTGCCGGCAGCTTAAATTCAGGGATGTACGAGCAGTACTTC.

The CDR3 nucleotides read TGCAGCGTGGGCCAAGCCAGGGAGAGCTCCTACGAGCAGTACTTC. Translation gives CSVGQARESSYEQYF. The V call is TRBV29-1, the J call TRBJ2-7; D possibly matches TRBD1 or TRBD2 (5 bases each). V lost 6 bases to trimming and J lost 0 bases, with 18 bases between them. The CDR3 extends over 15 amino acids. Per the germline V gene, CDR1 is SQVTM and CDR2 is ANQGSEA.

This clonotype was recorded many times. The V call is TRBV10-3, the J call TRBJ1-2; the D gene is possibly TRBD1 (5 bases). Germline loops: CDR1 ENHRY, CDR2 SYGVKD. The CDR3 has 14 residues. V lost 3 bases and J lost 5, with 13 bases in between. As DNA, the CDR3 is TGTGCCATCAGTGACTCACAGGTCCTATATGGCTACACCTTC. Translated: CAISDSQVLYGYTF.

In its sample, this clonotype was seen a few times. The chain is built from TRBV6-1 and TRBJ1-2; 7 bases map to TRBD1. The CDR3 sequence is 13 residues long. The germline CDR1 and CDR2 sequences are MNHNS and SASEGT. Unmatched junction bases numbered 9, after V lost 6 bases and J lost 8 bases. Here the CDR3 reads CASSDRDSGGYTF. CDR3 sequence (DNA): TGTGCCAGCAGCGACCGGGACAGTGGCGGCTACACCTTC.

A few counts support this clonotype. This chain joins TRBV3-1 and TRBJ2-7; D is unclear. The V gene lost 2 bases and the J gene lost 3 bases, with 11 bases spanning the gap. This CDR3 is 14 amino acids long. Germline V gene data show CDR1 as LGHDT and CDR2 as YNNKEL (reference sequence). The CDR3 coding sequence is TGTGCCAGCAGCCAAATTATCAGGCGCTACGAGCAGTACTTC. This codes for CASSQIIRRYEQYF.

The table lists this clonotype with many counts. The CDR3 bases are TGTGCCAGCAGCTTAGGCAGGGGCTGGGGAGCTTTCTTT. Its translation is CASSLGRGWGAFF. The chain combines TRBV11-2 with TRBJ1-1, with D possibly TRBD1 on 6 matching bases. The CDR3 covers 13 residues. V lost 1 base and J 10 bases, leaving 13 bases between the germline ends. Germline CDR1 is SGHAT and CDR2 is FQNNGV.

Ten or more counts support this clonotype. The chain has TRBV20-1 and TRBJ1-6; TRBD1 matches at 8 bases. The germline CDR1 and CDR2 sequences are DFQATT and SNEGSKA (reference sequence). This CDR3 spans 12 amino acids. This CDR3 reads CSAPDRDSPLHF. In DNA form, the CDR3 reads TGCAGCGCTCCGGACAGGGATTCACCCCTCCACTTT.

This clonotype was found many times. DNA for the CDR3: TGTGCCAGCAGCTTTACAGAGGCCTACGAGCAGTACTTC. Translating gives CASSFTEAYEQYF. The chain combines TRBV7-3 with TRBJ2-7; D call uncertain. CDR3 length equals 13 residues. Germline V gene sequence: CDR1 SGHTA, CDR2 FQGTGA. Trimming left V 3 bases short and J 2 bases short, with 8 bases between. The variable domain in full, with the rest retrieved from reference TRBV7-3 and TRBJ2-7, is GAGVSQTPSNKVTEKGKYVELRCDPISGHTALYWYRQSLGQGPEFLIYFQGTGAADDSGLPNDRFFAVRPEGSVSTLKIQRTERGDSAVYLCASSFTEAYEQYFGPGTRLTVT.

At least ten counts were recorded for this clonotype. V usage is TRBV6-1 and J usage is TRBJ2-5; D assignment may be TRBD1 or TRBD2 (5 bases each). Trimming pared 6 bases from V and 0 bases from J, leaving 14 bases between. The germline V gene encodes CDR1 MNHNS and CDR2 SASEGT. The CDR3 sequence is 15 residues long. The CDR3 here is CASSGAAIDQETQYF. CDR3 in DNA: TGTGCCAGCAGCGGGGCAGCGATAGACCAAGAGACCCAGTACTTC.

Ten or more counts support this clonotype. This chain connects TRBV6-1 to TRBJ2-1, with 10 bases lining up with TRBD2. Trimming at V came to 2 bases and at J to 9 bases, leaving 7 bases not matched to a gene. This CDR3 has 15 residues. Germline V gene lookup returns CDR1 MNHNS and CDR2 SASEGT. The CDR3 DNA reads TGTGCCAGCAGTGAACGAGCGGGGGGGCTAGGTGAGCAGTTCTTC. Amino acid sequence: CASSERAGGLGEQFF.

This clonotype was counted ten times or more. The chain combines TRBV6-1 with TRBJ2-4; tentative D call: TRBD2 (6 bases). The V end was cut by 5 bases, the J end by 6 bases, with 14 bases between. The CDR3 is 14 amino acids. Germline CDR1 is MNHNS and CDR2 is SASEGT. This chain's CDR3 is CASSPRLEGNIQYF. CDR3 coding DNA: TGTGCCAGCAGTCCGCGTCTGGAGGGAAACATTCAGTACTTC.

This clonotype was counted ten times or more. The DNA of the CDR3 is TGTGCCAGCAGCCAAGGGCTGGCAGGGTACGTCTATGGCTACACCTTC. This gives the protein CASSQGLAGYVYGYTF. V and J are TRBV3-1 and TRBJ1-2; D might be TRBD1 (5 bases). The germline V and J ends were trimmed by 1 base and 4 bases, with 16 bases remaining between them. Germline lookup yields CDR1 LGHDT and CDR2 YNNKEL (reference sequence). This CDR3 has 16 amino acids.

The chain uses TRBV5-1 and TRBJ2-7, with 7 bases that match TRBD2. The V gene's germline CDR1 is SGHRS and CDR2 YFSETQ. V dropped 0 bases and J dropped 3; count of bases not matched to a gene: 3. The CDR3 extends over 14 amino acids. The CDR3 coding sequence is TGCGCCAGCAGCTTGGGCACTAGCGACTACGAGCAGTACTTC. Its protein product is CASSLGTSDYEQYF. The full variable domain, in which reference TRBV5-1 and TRBJ2-7 provide the parts outside the CDR3, is KAGVTQTPRYLIKTRGQQVTLSCSPISGHRSVSWYQQTPGQGLQFLFEYFSETQRNKGNFPGRFSGRQFSNSRSEMNVSTLELGDSALYLCASSLGTSDYEQYFGPGTRLTVT.

This clonotype was recorded many times. The genes are TRBV20-1 and TRBJ2-1; TRBD2 agrees at 7 bases. Trimming took 7 bases from V and 0 from J; bases not matched to a gene: 6. This CDR3 is built from 14 residues. Germline assignment: CDR1 DFQATT and CDR2 SNEGSKA (reference sequence). CDR3: CSVKRESSYNEQFF. The CDR3 bases are TGCAGTGTCAAGCGGGAAAGCTCCTACAATGAGCAGTTCTTC.

This clonotype was recorded a few times. The chain links TRBV18 to TRBJ1-2; TRBD1 aligns across 8 bases. Germline V gene sequence: CDR1 KGHSH, CDR2 LQKENI. This CDR3 is 13 amino acids long. The J segment lost 4 bases and the V segment lost 6 bases, leaving 4 bases of the junction unmatched. CDR3 nucleotide sequence: TGTGCCAGCTCGTCTACAGGGGGCTATGGCTACACCTTC. Protein: CASSSTGGYGYTF.

This clonotype has just a few counts. The rearrangement uses TRBV5-6 and TRBJ2-7, with D possibly being TRBD1 or TRBD2 (5 bases each). Germline-derived CDR1 and CDR2 are SGHDT and YYEEEE. The length of the CDR3 is 16 residues. Trimming took 0 bases from V and 4 from J, leaving 17 bases between them. CDR3 in DNA: TGTGCCAGCAGCTTGGTGGGCCCCGGGGCCACTTACGAGCAGTACTTC. Protein: CASSLVGPGATYEQYF.

The gene calls are TRBV7-2 and TRBJ1-2, with TRBD1 as a possible D gene (5 bases). Germline V gene lookup returns CDR1 SGHTA and CDR2 FQGNSA. CDR3 length: 15 residues. V lost 5 bases and J lost 6, with 19 bases in between. CDR3 in DNA: TGTGCCAGCAGCCGGTTCGGGGGGGGAAGGAATGGCTACACCTTC. This codes for CASSRFGGGRNGYTF.

This sequence joins TRBV30 and TRBJ2-1; D gene ambiguous. Per germline, CDR1 GTSNPN and CDR2 SVGIG (reference sequence). Between the trimmed V and J ends, which lost 0 bases and 5 bases, there was a span of 11 bases. CDR3 length: 14 amino acids. CDR3 in amino acids: CAWSVQRLDNEQFF. The CDR3 region has the DNA TGTGCCTGGAGTGTACAGAGACTCGACAATGAGCAGTTCTTC.

This clonotype was detected ten times or more. The genes are TRBV29-1 and TRBJ2-1; 15 bases line up with TRBD2. CDR3 length: 13 residues. Germline V gene data show CDR1 as SQVTM and CDR2 as ANQGSEA. Trimming cost V 7 bases and J 14 bases; bases outside gene matches: 9. CDR3 sequence (DNA): TGCAGCGCCACCGGACTAGCGGGAGGGCCCGAGTTCTTC. Residues: CSATGLAGGPEFF.

The table lists this clonotype with a few counts. This chain joins TRBV12-3 or TRBV12-4 and TRBJ1-3, with D unresolved. The V end lost 4 bases, the J end lost 2 bases, and 6 bases lay between the germline ends. This CDR3 contains 13 residues. In DNA, the CDR3 is TGTGCCAGCAGTTGGGGAGCTGGAAACACCATATATTTT. Amino acids: CASSWGAGNTIYF.

This clonotype was observed at least ten times. The chain employs TRBV5-1 and TRBJ2-7; 8 nucleotides align to TRBD1. This CDR3 has 16 residues. Germline V gives CDR1 SGHRS, CDR2 YFSETQ. Unmatched junction bases numbered 5, after V lost 0 bases and J lost 0 bases. The DNA for the CDR3 is TGCGCCAGCAGCTTGGGTGGACAGGGAGTCTCCTACGAGCAGTACTTC. Translation: CASSLGGQGVSYEQYF. The variable domain in full, completed from reference TRBV5-1 and TRBJ2-7, reads KAGVTQTPRYLIKTRGQQVTLSCSPISGHRSVSWYQQTPGQGLQFLFEYFSETQRNKGNFPGRFSGRQFSNSRSEMNVSTLELGDSALYLCASSLGGQGVSYEQYFGPGTRLTVT.